Here is one T cell receptor (beta chain) with its context. No antigen is known for it. This entry is derived from a study of T cell responses to AZD1222 COVID-19 vaccine. Study findings and constraints: Females made up more of the donors, who were largely white British, and clonal diversity may have come out too low. Seropositive status at baseline applied to only six AZD1222 recipients.

Method: immunoSEQ multiplex PCR; TCRdb's copy keeps in-frame clones and lacks some. The sample yields 250,000 to 300,000 clones, 94% seen once. This clonotype originated in an adult who received the AZD1222 COVID-19 vaccine. Here the sequenced sample was peripheral blood, taken 28 days after the second AZD1222 dose.

The CDR3 sequence is CASSLQGGPYNEQFF. The CDR3 DNA reads as TGTGCCAGCAGCTTACAGGGGGGACCCTACAATGAGCAGTTCTTC. The rearrangement uses TRBV7-2 and TRBJ2-1; the D gene is possibly TRBD1 (7 bases). Germline V lookup: CDR1 SGHTA, CDR2 FQGNSA. The CDR3 is 15 amino acids. Trimming took off 2 bases at V and 2 bases at J, with 10 bases between the two ends.